This paragraph reports one TCR beta chain. Its antigen is still unknown. TCRdb used MiXCR to reprocess the 5' RACE reads, holding one entry per CDR3 protein. The table has a few hundred thousand distinct CDR3 sequences, around 15% seen once. V lost 5 bases, J lost 8 bases, and 10 bases stayed unmatched. Germline CDR1 is SQVTM and CDR2 is ANQGSEA. The CDR3 runs 13 residues. The data are from a study of identical twins. Overall study results and limits: Potential partial confounding of zero-insertion analyses by invariant MAIT and iNKT cells was noted.

These data also formed part of another study, on yellow fever vaccine responses in identical twins.

The sequenced sample was CD4+ T cells sorted from blood. V gene TRBV29-1 combines with J gene TRBJ1-2, with 8 bases matching TRBD1. This clonotype was sampled from a young woman in good health. The CDR3 DNA reads as TGCAGCGTTCAGGACAGGGAAGGGTACGGCTACACCTTC. As protein: CSVQDREGYGYTF.